This entry concerns a single T cell receptor (beta chain). Its specificity is unknown. This entry is derived from a study of post-analysis software for immune sequencing data. The TCR beta cDNA libraries contained unique molecular identifiers. TCRdb reprocessed the PCR reads with MiXCR, giving one entry per CDR3 protein. Of almost 700,000 distinct CDR3 sequences in the sample, 59% are singletons; the top ten hold about 11%. Germline V gene data show CDR1 as MNHEY and CDR2 as SVGEGT. V lost 3 bases, J lost 4 bases, and 19 bases lay in between. This CDR3 has 17 residues. Findings of the study overall: About five TRBV segments, including TRBV5-6, TRBV5-1 and TRBV20-1, were more frequent in patients than controls. In multiple sclerosis, normalized Chao1 diversity was significantly below that of controls.

This TCR came from a girl aged 2-10 years with multiple sclerosis. The V and J genes are TRBV6-2 or TRBV6-3 and TRBJ2-1; TRBD2 might be the D (7 bases). The sample taken for sequencing was blood. CDR3 sequence (DNA): TGTGCCAGCAGTTATGGTGCAGGGGAGGGAATTTACAATGAGCAGTTCTTC. Translation: CASSYGAGEGIYNEQFF.